This T cell receptor beta chain emerged from a study of shared clonotypes between healthy human individuals. Profiling relied on immunoSEQ multiplex PCR, and the TCRdb table lists in-frame clones only, not all of them. The repertoire includes around 700,000 clones, roughly 72% of them detected once, and around 2% sits in the top ten. The junction had 11 bases not matched to a gene; V was cut back by 1 base and J by 2 bases. The CDR3 extends over 18 amino acids. CDR1 is SGHTS and CDR2 is YDEGEE in the germline V gene. Material: memory CD4+ T cells sorted from blood. Sample subset: CD45RA-negative fraction. The receptor comes from a woman in her 30s in good health. The chain has TRBV5-8 and TRBJ2-2, with 7 bases that match TRBD2. The CDR3 sequence: CASSLTLTSDSNTGELFF. The CDR3 DNA reads TGTGCCAGCAGCTTGACACTCACTAGCGATTCAAACACCGGGGAGCTGTTTTTT. The variable domain in full, with the rest retrieved from reference TRBV5-8 and TRBJ2-2, is EAGVTQSPTHLIKTRGQQATLRCSPISGHTSVYWYQQALGLGLQFLLWYDEGEERNRGNFPPRFSGRQFPNYSSELNVNALELEDSALYLCASSLTLTSDSNTGELFFGEGSRLTVL.